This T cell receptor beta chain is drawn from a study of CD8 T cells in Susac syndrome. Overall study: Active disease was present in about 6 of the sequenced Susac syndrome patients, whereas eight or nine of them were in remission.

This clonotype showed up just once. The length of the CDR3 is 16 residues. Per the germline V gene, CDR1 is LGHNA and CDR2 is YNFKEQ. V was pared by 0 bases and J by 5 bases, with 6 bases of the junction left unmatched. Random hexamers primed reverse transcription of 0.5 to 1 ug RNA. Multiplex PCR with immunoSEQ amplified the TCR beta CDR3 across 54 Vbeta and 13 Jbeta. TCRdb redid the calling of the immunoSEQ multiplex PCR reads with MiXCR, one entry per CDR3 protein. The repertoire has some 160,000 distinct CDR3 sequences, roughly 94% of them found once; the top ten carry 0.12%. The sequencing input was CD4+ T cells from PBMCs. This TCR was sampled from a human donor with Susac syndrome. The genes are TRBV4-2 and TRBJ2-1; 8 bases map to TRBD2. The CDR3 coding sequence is TGTGCCAGCAGCCAAGATTTGGCTAGCGGGCACAATGAGCAGTTCTTC. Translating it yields CASSQDLASGHNEQFF.